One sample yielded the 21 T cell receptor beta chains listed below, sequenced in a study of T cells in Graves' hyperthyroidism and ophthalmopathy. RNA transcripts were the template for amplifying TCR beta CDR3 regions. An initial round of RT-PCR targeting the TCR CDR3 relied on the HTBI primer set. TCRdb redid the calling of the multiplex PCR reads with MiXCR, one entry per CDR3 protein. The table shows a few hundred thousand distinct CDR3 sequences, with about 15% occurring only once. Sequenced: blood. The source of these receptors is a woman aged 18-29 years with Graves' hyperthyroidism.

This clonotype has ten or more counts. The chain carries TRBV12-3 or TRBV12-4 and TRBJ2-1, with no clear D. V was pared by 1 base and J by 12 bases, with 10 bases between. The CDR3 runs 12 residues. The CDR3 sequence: CASSLETPVQFF. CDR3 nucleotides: TGTGCCAGCAGTTTAGAGACTCCGGTGCAGTTCTTC.

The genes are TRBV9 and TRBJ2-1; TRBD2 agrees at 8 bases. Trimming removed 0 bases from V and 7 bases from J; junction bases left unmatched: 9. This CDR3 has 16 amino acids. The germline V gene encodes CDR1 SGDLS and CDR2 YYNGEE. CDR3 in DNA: TGTGCCAGCAGCGTAGTAAGAGCGGGAGTGATAAATGAGCAGTTCTTC. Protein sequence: CASSVVRAGVINEQFF.

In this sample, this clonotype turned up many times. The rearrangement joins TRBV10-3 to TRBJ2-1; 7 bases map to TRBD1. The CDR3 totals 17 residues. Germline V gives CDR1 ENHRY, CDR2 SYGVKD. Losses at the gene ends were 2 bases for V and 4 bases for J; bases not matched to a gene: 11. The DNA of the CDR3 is TGTGCCATCAGTGAGGGGATCCGGGACAGCGAATACAATGAGCAGTTCTTC. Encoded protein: CAISEGIRDSEYNEQFF.

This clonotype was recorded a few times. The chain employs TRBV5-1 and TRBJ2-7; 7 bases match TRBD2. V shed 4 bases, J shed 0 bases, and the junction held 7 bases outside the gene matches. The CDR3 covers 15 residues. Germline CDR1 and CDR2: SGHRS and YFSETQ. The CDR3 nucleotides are TGCGCCAGCAGCCCCCGGGGGGTTAGCTCCTACGAGCAGTACTTC. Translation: CASSPRGVSSYEQYF.

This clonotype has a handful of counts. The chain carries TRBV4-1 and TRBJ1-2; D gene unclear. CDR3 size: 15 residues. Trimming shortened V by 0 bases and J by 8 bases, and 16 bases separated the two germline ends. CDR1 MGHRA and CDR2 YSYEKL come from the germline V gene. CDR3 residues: CASSQDRTGEWGYTF. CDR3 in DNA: TGCGCCAGCAGCCAAGATCGGACTGGAGAATGGGGCTACACCTTC.

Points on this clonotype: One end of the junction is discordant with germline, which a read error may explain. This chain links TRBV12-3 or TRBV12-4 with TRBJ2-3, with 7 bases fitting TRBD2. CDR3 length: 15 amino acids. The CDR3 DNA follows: TGTGCCAGCAAAAAGGCGGGAGTAACGACAGATACGCGGTATTTT. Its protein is CASKKAGVTTDTRYF.

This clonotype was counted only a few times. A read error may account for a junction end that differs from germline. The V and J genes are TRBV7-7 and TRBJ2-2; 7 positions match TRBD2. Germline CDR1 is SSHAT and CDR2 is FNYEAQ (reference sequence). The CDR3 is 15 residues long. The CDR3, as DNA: TGTGCTAGCAGCCCCGGGGGGACCCACACCGGGGAGCTGTTTTTT. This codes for CASSPGGTHTGELFF.

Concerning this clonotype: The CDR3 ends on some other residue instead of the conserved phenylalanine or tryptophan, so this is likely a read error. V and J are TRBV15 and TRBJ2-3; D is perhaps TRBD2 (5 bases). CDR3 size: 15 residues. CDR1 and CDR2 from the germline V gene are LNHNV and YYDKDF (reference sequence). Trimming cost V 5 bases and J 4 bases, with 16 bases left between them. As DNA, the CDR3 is TGTGCCACCAGCGGCATTTCTAGCACCGCAGATACGCAGTATTCT. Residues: CATSGISSTADTQYS.

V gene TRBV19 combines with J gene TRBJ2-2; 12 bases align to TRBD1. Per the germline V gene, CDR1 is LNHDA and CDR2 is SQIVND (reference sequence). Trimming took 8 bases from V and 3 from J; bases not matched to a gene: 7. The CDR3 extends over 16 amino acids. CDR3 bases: TGTGCCAGTTGGGACAGGGGGCGAACTTACACCGGGGAGCTGTTTTTT. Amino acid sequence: CASWDRGRTYTGELFF.

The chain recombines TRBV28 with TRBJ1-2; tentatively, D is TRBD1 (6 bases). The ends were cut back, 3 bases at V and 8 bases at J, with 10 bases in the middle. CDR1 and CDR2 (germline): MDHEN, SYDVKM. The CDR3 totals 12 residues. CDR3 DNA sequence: TGTGCCAGCAGTTTGTGGGGGCAGGGCTACACCTTC. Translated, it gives CASSLWGQGYTF.

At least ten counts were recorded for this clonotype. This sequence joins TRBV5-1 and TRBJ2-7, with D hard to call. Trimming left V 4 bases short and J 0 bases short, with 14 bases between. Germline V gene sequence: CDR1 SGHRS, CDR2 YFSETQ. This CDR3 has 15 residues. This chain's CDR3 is CASSVGSGNSYEQYF. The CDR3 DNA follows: TGCGCCAGCAGCGTTGGTTCAGGTAACTCCTACGAGCAGTACTTC.

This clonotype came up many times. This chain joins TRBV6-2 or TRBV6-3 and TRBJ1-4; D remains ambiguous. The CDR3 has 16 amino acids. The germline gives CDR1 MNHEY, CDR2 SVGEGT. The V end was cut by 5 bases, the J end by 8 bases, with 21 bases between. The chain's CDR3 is CASSPRAVRGKEKLFF. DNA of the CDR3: TGTGCCAGCAGTCCGCGCGCGGTACGGGGAAAGGAAAAACTGTTTTTT.

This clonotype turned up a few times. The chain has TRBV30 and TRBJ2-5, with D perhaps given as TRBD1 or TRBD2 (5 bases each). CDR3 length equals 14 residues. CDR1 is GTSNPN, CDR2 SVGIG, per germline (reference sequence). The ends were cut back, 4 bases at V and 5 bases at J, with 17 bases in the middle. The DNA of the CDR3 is TGTGCCTGGATAGGTGTCGGGACGAGGGAGACCCAGTACTTC. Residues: CAWIGVGTRETQYF.

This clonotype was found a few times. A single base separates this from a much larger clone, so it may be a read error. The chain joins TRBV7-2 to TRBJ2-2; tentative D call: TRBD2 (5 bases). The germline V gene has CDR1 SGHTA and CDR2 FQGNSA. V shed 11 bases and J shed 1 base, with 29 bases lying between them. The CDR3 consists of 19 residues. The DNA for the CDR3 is TGTGCCGGCCGCAGCACCCTGTGGTGGAGCGGCGAGAACACCGGGGAGCTGTTTTTT. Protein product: CAGRSTLWWSGENTGELFF.

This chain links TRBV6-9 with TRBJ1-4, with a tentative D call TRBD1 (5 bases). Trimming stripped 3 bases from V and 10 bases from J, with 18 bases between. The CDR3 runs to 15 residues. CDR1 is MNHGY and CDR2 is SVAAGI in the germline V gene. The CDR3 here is CASSYRGGKGGKLFF. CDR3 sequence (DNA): TGTGCCAGCAGTTACCGCGGGGGGAAAGGTGGAAAACTGTTTTTT.

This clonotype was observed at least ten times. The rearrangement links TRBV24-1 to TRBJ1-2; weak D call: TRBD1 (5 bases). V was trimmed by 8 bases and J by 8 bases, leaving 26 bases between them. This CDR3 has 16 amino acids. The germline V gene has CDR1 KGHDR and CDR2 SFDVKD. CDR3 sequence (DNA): TGTGCCACCACTCCGGGACCCACGTCCCCCTATGGCGGCTACACCTTC. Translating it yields CATTPGPTSPYGGYTF.

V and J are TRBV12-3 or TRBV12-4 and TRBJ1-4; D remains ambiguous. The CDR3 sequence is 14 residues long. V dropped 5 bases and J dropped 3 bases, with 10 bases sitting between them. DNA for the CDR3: TGTGCCAGCAGTCTGTTTGGTGCTAATGAAAAACTGTTTTTT. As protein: CASSLFGANEKLFF.

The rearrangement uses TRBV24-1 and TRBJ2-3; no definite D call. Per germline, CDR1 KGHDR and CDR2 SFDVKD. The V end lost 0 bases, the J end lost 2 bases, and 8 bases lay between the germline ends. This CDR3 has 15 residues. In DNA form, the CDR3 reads TGTGCCACCAGTGATTTGCAAGACACCACAGATACGCAGTATTTT. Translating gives CATSDLQDTTDTQYF.

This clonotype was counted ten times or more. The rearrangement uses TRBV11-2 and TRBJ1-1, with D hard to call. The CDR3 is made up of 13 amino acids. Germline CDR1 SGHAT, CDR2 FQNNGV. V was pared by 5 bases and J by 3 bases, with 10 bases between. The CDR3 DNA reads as TGTGCCAGCAGCCCAGCCCCGGACACTGAAGCTTTCTTT. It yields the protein CASSPAPDTEAFF.

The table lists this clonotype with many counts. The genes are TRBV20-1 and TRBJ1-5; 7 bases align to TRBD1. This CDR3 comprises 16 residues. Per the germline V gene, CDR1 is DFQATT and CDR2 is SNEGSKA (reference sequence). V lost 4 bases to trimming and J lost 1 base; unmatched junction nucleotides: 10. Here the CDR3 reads CSATRQGLRSNQPQHF. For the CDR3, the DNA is TGCAGTGCTACGCGACAGGGTCTAAGGAGCAATCAGCCCCAGCATTTT.

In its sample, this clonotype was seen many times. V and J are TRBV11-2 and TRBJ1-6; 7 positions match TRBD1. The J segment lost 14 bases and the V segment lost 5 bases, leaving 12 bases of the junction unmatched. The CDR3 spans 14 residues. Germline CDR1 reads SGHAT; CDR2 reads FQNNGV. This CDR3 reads CASSASTTGMALHF. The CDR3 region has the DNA TGTGCCAGCAGCGCATCCACGACAGGGATGGCCCTCCACTTT.